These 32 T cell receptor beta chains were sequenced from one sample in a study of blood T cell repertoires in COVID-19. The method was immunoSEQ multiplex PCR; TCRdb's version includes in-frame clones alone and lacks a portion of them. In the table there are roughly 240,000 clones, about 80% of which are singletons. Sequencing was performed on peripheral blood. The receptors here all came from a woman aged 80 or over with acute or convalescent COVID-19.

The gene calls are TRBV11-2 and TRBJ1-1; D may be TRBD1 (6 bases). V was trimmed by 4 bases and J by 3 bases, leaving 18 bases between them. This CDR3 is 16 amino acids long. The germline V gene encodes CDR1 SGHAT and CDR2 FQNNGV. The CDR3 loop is CASSSRIQGGHTEAFF. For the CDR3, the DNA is TGTGCCAGCAGCTCTAGGATACAGGGTGGTCACACTGAAGCTTTCTTT.

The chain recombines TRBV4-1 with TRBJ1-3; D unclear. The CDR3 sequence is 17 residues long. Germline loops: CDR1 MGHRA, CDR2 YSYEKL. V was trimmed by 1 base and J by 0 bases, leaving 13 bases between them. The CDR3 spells CASSQGPPGSSGNTIYF. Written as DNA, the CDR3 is TGCGCCAGCAGCCAAGGGCCGCCAGGCTCCTCTGGAAACACCATATATTTT.

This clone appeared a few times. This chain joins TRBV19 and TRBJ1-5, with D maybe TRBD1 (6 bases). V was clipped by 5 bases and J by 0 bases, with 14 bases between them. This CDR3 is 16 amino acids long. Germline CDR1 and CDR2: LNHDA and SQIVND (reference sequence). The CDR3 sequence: CASSFGGGYSNQPQHF. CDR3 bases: TGTGCCAGTAGTTTTGGCGGGGGCTATAGCAATCAGCCCCAGCATTTT.

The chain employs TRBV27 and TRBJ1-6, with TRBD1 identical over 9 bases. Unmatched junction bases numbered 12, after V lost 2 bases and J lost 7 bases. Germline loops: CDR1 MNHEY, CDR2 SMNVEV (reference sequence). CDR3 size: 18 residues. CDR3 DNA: TGTGCCAGCAGTTTAAGAATCGGGACAGGGCTATTAAATTCACCCCTCCACTTT. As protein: CASSLRIGTGLLNSPLHF.

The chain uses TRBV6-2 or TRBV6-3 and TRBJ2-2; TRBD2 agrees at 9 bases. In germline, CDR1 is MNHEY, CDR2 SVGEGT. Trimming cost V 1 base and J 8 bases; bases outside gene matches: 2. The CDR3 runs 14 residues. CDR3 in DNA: TGTGCCAGCAGTTACTATCTAGCGGGGGGGGAGCTGTTTTTT. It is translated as CASSYYLAGGELFF.

The CDR3 region is CASSYSGRVTYEQYF. DNA of the CDR3: TGTGCCAGCAGTTATAGCGGTAGGGTTACCTACGAGCAGTACTTC. The rearrangement joins TRBV28 to TRBJ2-7; tentative D call: TRBD2 (6 bases). V was pared by 4 bases and J by 2 bases, with 15 bases between. This CDR3 has 15 amino acids. Germline CDR1 reads MDHEN; CDR2 reads SYDVKM.

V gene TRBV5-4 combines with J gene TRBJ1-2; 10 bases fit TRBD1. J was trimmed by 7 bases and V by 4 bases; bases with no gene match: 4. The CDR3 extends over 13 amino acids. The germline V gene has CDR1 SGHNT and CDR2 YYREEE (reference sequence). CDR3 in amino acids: CASSPDRGVGYTF. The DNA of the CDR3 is TGTGCCAGCAGCCCGGACAGGGGGGTTGGCTACACCTTC. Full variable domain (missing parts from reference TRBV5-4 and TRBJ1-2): ETGVTQSPTHLIKTRGQQVTLRCSSQSGHNTVSWYQQALGQGPQFIFQYYREEENGRGNFPPRFSGLQFPNYSSELNVNALELDDSALYLCASSPDRGVGYTFGSGTRLTVV.

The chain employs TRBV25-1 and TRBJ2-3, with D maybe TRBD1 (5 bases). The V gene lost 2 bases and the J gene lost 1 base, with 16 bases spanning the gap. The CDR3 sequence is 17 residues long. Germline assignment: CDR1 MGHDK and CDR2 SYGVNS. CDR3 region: CASSELSGRVGTDTQYF. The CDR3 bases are TGTGCCAGCAGTGAACTCTCCGGCAGGGTGGGCACAGATACGCAGTATTTT.

This CDR3 is CASRRDSSYNEQFF. DNA for the CDR3: TGTGCCAGCAGGCGGGACAGTTCATACAATGAGCAGTTCTTC. The chain is built from TRBV2 and TRBJ2-1, with D possibly being TRBD1 (7 bases). Germline V gives CDR1 SNHLY, CDR2 FYNNEI. This CDR3 is built from 14 residues. Trimming removed 6 bases from V and 4 bases from J, with 13 bases in between.

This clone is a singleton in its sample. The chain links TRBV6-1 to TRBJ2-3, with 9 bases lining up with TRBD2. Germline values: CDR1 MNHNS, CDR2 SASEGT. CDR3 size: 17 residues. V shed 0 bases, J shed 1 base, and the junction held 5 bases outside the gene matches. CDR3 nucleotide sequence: TGTGCCAGCAGTGAAGCTGCGGGGGGGCCAGGCACAGATACGCAGTATTTT. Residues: CASSEAAGGPGTDTQYF.

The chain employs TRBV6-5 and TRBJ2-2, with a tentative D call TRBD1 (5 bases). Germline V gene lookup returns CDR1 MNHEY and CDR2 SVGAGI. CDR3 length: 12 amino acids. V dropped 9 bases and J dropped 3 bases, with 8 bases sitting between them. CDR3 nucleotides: TGTGCCAGAATGACAGACACCGGGGAGCTGTTTTTT. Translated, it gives CARMTDTGELFF.

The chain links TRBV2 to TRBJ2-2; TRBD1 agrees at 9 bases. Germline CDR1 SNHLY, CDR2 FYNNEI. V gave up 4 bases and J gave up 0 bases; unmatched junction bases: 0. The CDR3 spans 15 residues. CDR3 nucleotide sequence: TGTGCCAGCAGTGGACAGGGGGCGAACACCGGGGAGCTGTTTTTT. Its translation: CASSGQGANTGELFF.

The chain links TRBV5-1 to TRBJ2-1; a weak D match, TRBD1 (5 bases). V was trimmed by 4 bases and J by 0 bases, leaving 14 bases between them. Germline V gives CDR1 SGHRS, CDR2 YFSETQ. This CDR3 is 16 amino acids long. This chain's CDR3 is CASSRTDTSSYNEQFF. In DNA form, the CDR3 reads TGCGCCAGCAGCCGGACGGACACGAGCTCCTACAATGAGCAGTTCTTC.

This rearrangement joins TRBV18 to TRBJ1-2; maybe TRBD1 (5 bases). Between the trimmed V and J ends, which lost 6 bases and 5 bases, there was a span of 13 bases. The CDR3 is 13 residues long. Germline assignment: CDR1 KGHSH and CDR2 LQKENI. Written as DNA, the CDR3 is TGTGCCAGCTCCCTAACGGGGGAGTATGGCTACACCTTC. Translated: CASSLTGEYGYTF. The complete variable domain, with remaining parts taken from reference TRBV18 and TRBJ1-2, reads NAGVMQNPRHLVRRRGQEARLRCSPMKGHSHVYWYRQLPEEGLKFMVYLQKENIIDESGMPKERFSAEFPKEGPSILRIQQVVRGDSAAYFCASSLTGEYGYTFGSGTRLTVV.

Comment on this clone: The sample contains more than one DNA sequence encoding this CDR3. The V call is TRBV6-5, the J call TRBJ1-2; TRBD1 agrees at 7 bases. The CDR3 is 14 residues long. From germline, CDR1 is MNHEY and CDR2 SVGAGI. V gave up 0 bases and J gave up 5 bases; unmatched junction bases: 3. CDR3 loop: CASSYSGGEYGYTF. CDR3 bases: TGTGCCAGCAGTTACTCAGGGGGCGAGTATGGCTACACCTTC.

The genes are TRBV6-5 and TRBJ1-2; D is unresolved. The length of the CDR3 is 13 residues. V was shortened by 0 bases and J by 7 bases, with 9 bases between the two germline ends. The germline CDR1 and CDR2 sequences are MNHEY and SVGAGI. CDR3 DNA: TGTGCCAGCAGTTACTCGCCCTCCAGTGGCTACACCTTC. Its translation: CASSYSPSSGYTF.

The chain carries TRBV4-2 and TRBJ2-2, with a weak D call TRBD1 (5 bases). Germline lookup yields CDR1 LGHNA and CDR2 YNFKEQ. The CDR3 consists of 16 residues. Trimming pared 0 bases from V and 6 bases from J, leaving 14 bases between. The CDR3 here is CASSQDLPRAAGELFF. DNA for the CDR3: TGTGCCAGCAGCCAAGATCTCCCCAGGGCGGCCGGGGAGCTGTTTTTT.

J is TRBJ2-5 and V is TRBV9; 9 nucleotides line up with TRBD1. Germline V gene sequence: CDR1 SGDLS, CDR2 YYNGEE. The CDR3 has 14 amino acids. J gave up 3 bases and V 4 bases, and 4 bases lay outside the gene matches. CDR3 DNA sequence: TGTGCCAGCAGCACCCGGGACAGGGAAGAGACCCAGTACTTC. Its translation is CASSTRDREETQYF. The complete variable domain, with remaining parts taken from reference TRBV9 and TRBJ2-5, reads DSGVTQTPKHLITATGQRVTLRCSPRSGDLSVYWYQQSLDQGLQFLIQYYNGEERAKGNILERFSAQQFPDLHSELNLSSLELGDSALYFCASSTRDREETQYFGPGTRLLVL.

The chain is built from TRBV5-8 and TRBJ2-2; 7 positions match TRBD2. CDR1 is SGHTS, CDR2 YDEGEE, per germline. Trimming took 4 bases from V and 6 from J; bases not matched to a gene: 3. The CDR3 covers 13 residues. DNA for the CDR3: TGTGCCAGCAGCCCCACTAGCGCCGGGGAGCTGTTTTTT. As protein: CASSPTSAGELFF.

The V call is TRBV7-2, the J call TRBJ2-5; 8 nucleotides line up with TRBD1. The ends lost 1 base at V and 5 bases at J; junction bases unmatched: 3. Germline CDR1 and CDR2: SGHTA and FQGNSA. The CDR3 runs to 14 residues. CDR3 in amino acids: CASSLDRGAETQYF. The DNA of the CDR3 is TGTGCCAGCAGCTTAGACAGGGGGGCGGAGACCCAGTACTTC.

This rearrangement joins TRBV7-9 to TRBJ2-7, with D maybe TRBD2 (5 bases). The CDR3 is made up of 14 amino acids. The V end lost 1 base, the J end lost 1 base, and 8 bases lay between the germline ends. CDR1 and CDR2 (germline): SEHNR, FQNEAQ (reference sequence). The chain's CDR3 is CASSLGSASYEQYF. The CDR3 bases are TGTGCCAGCAGCTTAGGTAGCGCGTCCTACGAGCAGTACTTC.

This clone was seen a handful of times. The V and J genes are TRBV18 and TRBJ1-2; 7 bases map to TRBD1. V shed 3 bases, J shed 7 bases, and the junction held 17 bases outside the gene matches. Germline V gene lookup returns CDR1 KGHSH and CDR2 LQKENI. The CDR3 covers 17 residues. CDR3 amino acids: CASSPQTGKTGLGGYTF. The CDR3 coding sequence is TGTGCCAGCTCACCGCAGACGGGGAAGACAGGGCTCGGTGGCTACACCTTC.

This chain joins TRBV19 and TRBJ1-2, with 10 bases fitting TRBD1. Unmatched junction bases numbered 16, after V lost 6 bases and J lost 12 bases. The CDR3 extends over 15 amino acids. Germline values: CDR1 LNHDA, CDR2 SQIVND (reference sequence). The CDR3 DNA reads TGTGCCAGTAGCCCCCAGGGGACAGGGGAGCAATCCCACACCTTC. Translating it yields CASSPQGTGEQSHTF.

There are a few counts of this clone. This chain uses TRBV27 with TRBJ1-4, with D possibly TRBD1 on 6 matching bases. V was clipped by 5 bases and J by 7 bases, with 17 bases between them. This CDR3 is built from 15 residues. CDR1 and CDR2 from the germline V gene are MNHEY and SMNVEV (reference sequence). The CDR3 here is CASSPQGRVGEKLFF. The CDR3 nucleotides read TGTGCCAGCAGTCCCCAGGGGAGGGTTGGTGAAAAACTGTTTTTT.

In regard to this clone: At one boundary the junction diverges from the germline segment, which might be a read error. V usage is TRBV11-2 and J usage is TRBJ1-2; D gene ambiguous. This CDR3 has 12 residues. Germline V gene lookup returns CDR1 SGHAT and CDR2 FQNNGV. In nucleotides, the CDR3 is TGTGCCAGCAGCTTAGGCCCTTGGGCAGATCGCTTC. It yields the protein CASSLGPWADRF.

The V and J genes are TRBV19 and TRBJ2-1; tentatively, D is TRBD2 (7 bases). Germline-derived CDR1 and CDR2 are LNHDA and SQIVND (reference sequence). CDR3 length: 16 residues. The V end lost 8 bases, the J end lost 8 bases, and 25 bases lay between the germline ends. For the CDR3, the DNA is TGTGCCAGTTCCGGGGGGCGAGTTGCCCTGACGCATGAGCAGTTCTTC. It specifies CASSGGRVALTHEQFF.

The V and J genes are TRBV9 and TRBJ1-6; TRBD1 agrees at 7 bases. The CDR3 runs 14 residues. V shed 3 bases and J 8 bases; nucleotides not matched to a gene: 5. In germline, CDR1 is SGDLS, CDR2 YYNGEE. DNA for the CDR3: TGTGCCAGCAGCGCCCGACAGGGAGATTCACCCCTCCACTTT. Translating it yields CASSARQGDSPLHF.

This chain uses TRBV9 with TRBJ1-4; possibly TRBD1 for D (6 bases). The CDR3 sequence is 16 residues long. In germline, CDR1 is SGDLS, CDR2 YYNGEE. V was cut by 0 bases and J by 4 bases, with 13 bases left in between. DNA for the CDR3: TGTGCCAGCAGCGTAGATTCAGGGGCCAATAATGAAAAACTGTTTTTT. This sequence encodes CASSVDSGANNEKLFF.

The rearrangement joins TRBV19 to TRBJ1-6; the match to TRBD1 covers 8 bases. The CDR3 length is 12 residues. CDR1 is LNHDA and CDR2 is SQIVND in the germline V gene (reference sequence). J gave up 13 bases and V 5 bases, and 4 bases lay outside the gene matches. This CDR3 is CASSETGVPLHF. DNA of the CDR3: TGTGCCAGTAGTGAGACAGGGGTGCCCCTCCACTTT. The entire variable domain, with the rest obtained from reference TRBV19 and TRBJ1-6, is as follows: DGGITQSPKYLFRKEGQNVTLSCEQNLNHDAMYWYRQDPGQGLRLIYYSQIVNDFQKGDIAEGYSVSREKKESFPLTVTSAQKNPTAFYLCASSETGVPLHFGNGTRLTVT.

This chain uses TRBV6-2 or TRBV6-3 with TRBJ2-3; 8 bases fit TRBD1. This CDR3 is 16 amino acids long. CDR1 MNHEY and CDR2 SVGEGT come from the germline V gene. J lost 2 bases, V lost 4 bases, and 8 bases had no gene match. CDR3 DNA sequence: TGTGCCAGCAGTTGGGGGCGGACAGGGTACACAGATACGCAGTATTTT. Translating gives CASSWGRTGYTDTQYF.

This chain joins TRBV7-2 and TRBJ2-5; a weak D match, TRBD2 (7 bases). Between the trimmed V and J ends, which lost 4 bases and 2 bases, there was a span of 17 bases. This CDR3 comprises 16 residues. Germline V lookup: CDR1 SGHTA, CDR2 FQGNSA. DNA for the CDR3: TGTGCCAGCAGCTCGCTCTTGCGGGGGCCTCAAGAGACCCAGTACTTC. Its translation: CASSSLLRGPQETQYF.

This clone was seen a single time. CDR3 bases: TGTGCCAGTTCCGCTAGCGGCCAAGAGACCCAGTACTTC. Translating gives CASSASGQETQYF. The chain employs TRBV19 and TRBJ2-5; 7 bases are shared with TRBD2. CDR1 and CDR2 from the germline V gene are LNHDA and SQIVND (reference sequence). V shed 8 bases, J shed 1 base, and the junction held 4 bases outside the gene matches. The CDR3 is 13 amino acids.